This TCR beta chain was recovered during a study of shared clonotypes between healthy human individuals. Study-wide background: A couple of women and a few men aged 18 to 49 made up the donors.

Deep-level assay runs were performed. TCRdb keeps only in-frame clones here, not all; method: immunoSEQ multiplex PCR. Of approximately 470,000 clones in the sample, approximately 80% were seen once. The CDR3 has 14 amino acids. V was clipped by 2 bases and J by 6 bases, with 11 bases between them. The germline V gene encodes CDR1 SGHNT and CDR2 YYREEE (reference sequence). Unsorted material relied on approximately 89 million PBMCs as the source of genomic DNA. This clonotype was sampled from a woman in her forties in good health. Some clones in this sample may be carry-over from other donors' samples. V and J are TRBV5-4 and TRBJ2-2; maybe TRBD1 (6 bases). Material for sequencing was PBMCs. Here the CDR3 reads CASSLGQGSGELFF. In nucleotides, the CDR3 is TGTGCCAGCAGCTTAGGCCAGGGGTCCGGGGAGCTGTTTTTT.